This T cell receptor (beta chain) emerged from a study of post-analysis software for immune sequencing data. Whole-study findings and limits: Five TRBV segments occurring more often in patients than controls included TRBV5-6, TRBV5-1 and TRBV20-1.

This clonotype was picked up one time. Its antigen is not known. Prepared libraries of TCR beta cDNA carried unique molecular identifiers. TCRdb used MiXCR to reprocess the PCR reads, holding one entry per CDR3 protein. This sample has about 500,000 distinct CDR3 sequences, with roughly 45% found just once. Germline assignment: CDR1 DFQATT and CDR2 SNEGSKA (reference sequence). The CDR3 sequence is 17 residues long. The V and J ends lost 0 bases and 5 bases respectively, with 22 bases between them. The rearrangement uses TRBV20-1 and TRBJ1-1; maybe TRBD1 (5 bases). This TCR was sampled from a girl between 10 and 17 years old with multiple sclerosis. Source material: blood. The chain's CDR3 is CSARDRVGGVVSTEAFF. The CDR3, as DNA: TGCAGTGCTAGAGATCGAGTTGGAGGGGTGGTGAGTACTGAAGCTTTCTTT.